Only a few counts were recorded for the clone carrying this TCR beta chain. The sample belongs to a study of response to subunit inactivated influenza vaccine. TCRdb recomputed calls from the RT-PCR reads with MiXCR, one row per CDR3 protein. The table records about 520,000 distinct CDR3 sequences, approximately 7.3% of them present only once. Sequences were derived from PBMCs from blood, sampled roughly 24 months after vaccination. This receptor was taken from a man between 50 and 75 years old who received an inactivated influenza vaccine.

This chain's CDR3 is CASSLAGDLRGYTF. CDR3 nucleotides: TGTGCCAGCAGTTTAGCCGGGGACCTCAGAGGCTACACCTTC. The chain couples TRBV12-3 or TRBV12-4 to TRBJ1-2; a possible D gene is TRBD1 (5 bases). This CDR3 comprises 14 residues. V was cut by 0 bases and J by 8 bases, with 13 bases left in between.